What follows describes a single T cell receptor beta chain. The data were obtained in a study of blood T cell repertoires in COVID-19. The overall study: The cDNA or gDNA used as material had been derived from T cells, B-cell-depleted T cells, or PBMCs.

The CDR3 extends over 17 amino acids. Germline V lookup: CDR1 MNHNY, CDR2 SVGAGI (reference sequence). V gave up 5 bases and J gave up 0 bases; unmatched junction bases: 10. Under the authors' procedure: Amplification of reference gene primers provided the estimated nucleated cell counts. TCRdb's copy holds only in-frame clones and misses some; the assay was immunoSEQ multiplex PCR. The DNA was the basis for D and trimming; V, J and clone size are from that table. The sample includes about 120,000 clones, 60% to 85% seen only once; the top ten take about 6.8%. This TCR was recovered from an older man with acute or convalescent COVID-19. The gene calls are TRBV6-6 and TRBJ1-1; 9 bases map to TRBD1. The specimen was peripheral blood. CDR3 residues: CASSLGQGRYMNTEAFF. The DNA for the CDR3 is TGTGCCAGCAGTCTCGGACAGGGGCGCTATATGAACACTGAAGCTTTCTTT.